The 22 T cell receptor beta chains in this list originate from one sample, sequenced in a study of blood T cell repertoires in COVID-19. The method was immunoSEQ multiplex PCR; TCRdb's version includes in-frame clones alone and lacks a portion of them. The repertoire holds 300,000 to 350,000 clones, with roughly 88% as singletons. Specimen: peripheral blood. The receptor source for this set is a woman aged 25 to 45 with COVID-19, enrolled during active disease.

The V gene is TRBV5-5, the J gene TRBJ2-1; D unresolved. Trimming pared 1 base from V and 8 bases from J, leaving 13 bases between. This CDR3 is 14 amino acids long. Germline CDR1 and CDR2: SGHKS and YYEKEE (reference sequence). CDR3: CASSLISSSDEQFF. For the CDR3, the DNA is TGTGCCAGCAGCTTGATTTCCTCCAGCGATGAGCAGTTCTTC.

There are a few counts of this clone. The chain has TRBV6-1 and TRBJ2-3; 11 bases map to TRBD2. This CDR3 has 16 residues. The V gene end was trimmed by 1 base and the J gene end by 4 bases; junction bases not matched to a gene: 4. Germline V gene data show CDR1 as MNHNS and CDR2 as SASEGT. Here the CDR3 reads CASSEGSGRASDTQYF. The CDR3 nucleotides are TGTGCCAGCAGTGAAGGTAGCGGGAGGGCCTCAGATACGCAGTATTTT.

The rearrangement links TRBV30 to TRBJ2-7; the match to TRBD1 covers 8 bases. Trimming removed 3 bases from V and 6 bases from J; junction bases left unmatched: 10. CDR1 is GTSNPN, CDR2 SVGIG, per germline (reference sequence). This CDR3 has 14 amino acids. As DNA, the CDR3 is TGTGCCTGGAGGCATTGGACAGGGTCGGGCGAGCAGTACTTC. It translates to CAWRHWTGSGEQYF.

In DNA, the CDR3 is TGTGCCAGTAGTGCCGGACAGGCGAGTGAGCAGTACTTC. It is translated as CASSAGQASEQYF. The J gene is TRBJ2-7, the V gene TRBV19, with TRBD1 matching over 7 bases. Germline V gene lookup returns CDR1 LNHDA and CDR2 SQIVND (reference sequence). V lost 5 bases to trimming and J lost 7 bases; unmatched junction nucleotides: 8. The CDR3 has 13 amino acids.

In the case of this clone: One junction end does not reproduce the germline sequence, and a read error may be involved. The rearrangement links TRBV3-1 (or the pseudogene TRBV3-2) to TRBJ1-2; 7 bases align to TRBD1. From germline, CDR1 is LGHDT and CDR2 YNNKEL (reference sequence). The CDR3 runs 12 residues. CDR3 coding DNA: TGTGCCAGCAGCCAAGAGGGCCGGGACAGTTATTTC. This translates into CASSQEGRDSYF.

This clone was detected only once. This chain connects TRBV10-2 to TRBJ2-1; 9 bases fit TRBD2. Trimming removed 1 base from V and 4 bases from J; junction bases left unmatched: 5. This CDR3 has 16 amino acids. The germline gives CDR1 WSHSY, CDR2 SAAADI. The CDR3 nucleotides are TGCGCCAGCAGTGAGTTTAGCGGGAGCCTTTACAATGAGCAGTTCTTC. This sequence encodes CASSEFSGSLYNEQFF.

This clone was recorded a few times. The gene calls are TRBV28 and TRBJ2-5, with D perhaps TRBD2 (5 bases). CDR3 size: 14 residues. Germline-derived CDR1 and CDR2 are MDHEN and SYDVKM. V was clipped by 4 bases and J by 4 bases, with 13 bases between them. The CDR3 spells CASSSPDSVETQYF. CDR3 DNA sequence: TGTGCCAGCAGTTCTCCGGACTCGGTAGAGACCCAGTACTTC.

J is TRBJ1-5 and V is TRBV7-8; 7 bases align to TRBD1. This CDR3 has 13 residues. CDR1 and CDR2 from the germline V gene are SGHVS and FQNEAQ. V trimming: 2 bases; J trimming: 5 bases; junction bases outside the gene matches: 0. In DNA, the CDR3 is TGTGCCAGCAGCTTAACAGGGGATCAGCCCCAGCATTTT. This codes for CASSLTGDQPQHF.

The rearrangement links TRBV6-6 to TRBJ1-2; 8 bases fit TRBD1. This CDR3 spans 17 amino acids. Germline CDR1 MNHNY, CDR2 SVGAGI (reference sequence). V shed 5 bases and J 0 bases; nucleotides not matched to a gene: 11. The CDR3 DNA is TGTGCCAGCAGTCAACGGGGACAGGATTTAGCTAACTATGGCTACACCTTC. Translated, it gives CASSQRGQDLANYGYTF.

The rearrangement uses TRBV4-1 and TRBJ1-1, with D perhaps matching TRBD1 (5 bases). V gave up 4 bases and J gave up 0 bases, with 12 bases separating them. Germline V lookup: CDR1 MGHRA, CDR2 YSYEKL. There are 15 residues in the CDR3. CDR3 sequence reads: CASSLREGMNTEAFF. The CDR3 DNA sequence: TGCGCCAGCAGCCTGAGGGAGGGGATGAACACTGAAGCTTTCTTT.

The rearrangement links TRBV28 to TRBJ2-3, with a tentative D call TRBD2 (6 bases). CDR3 length: 13 residues. With 6 bases removed from V and 6 bases from J, the gap between germline ends came to 13 bases. Germline V gene lookup returns CDR1 MDHEN and CDR2 SYDVKM. The CDR3 region is CASRPSARDTQYF. In DNA form, the CDR3 reads TGTGCCAGCAGACCTAGCGCTAGGGATACGCAGTATTTT.

The DNA for the CDR3 is TGTGCCAGTAGTATCTCCGGGGACTATAGCAATCAGCCCCAGCATTTT. Amino acid sequence: CASSISGDYSNQPQHF. V is TRBV19 and J is TRBJ1-5; D possibly corresponds to TRBD1 (5 bases). This CDR3 has 16 amino acids. The germline CDR1 and CDR2 sequences are LNHDA and SQIVND (reference sequence). Trimming left V 3 bases short and J 0 bases short, with 12 bases between.

This chain links TRBV5-1 with TRBJ2-7, with TRBD1 identical over 7 bases. J gave up 2 bases and V 5 bases, and 7 bases lay outside the gene matches. The germline V gene encodes CDR1 SGHRS and CDR2 YFSETQ. CDR3 size: 14 residues. The CDR3 loop is CASRAGTATYEQYF. CDR3 in DNA: TGCGCCAGCAGGGCCGGGACAGCTACCTACGAGCAGTACTTC. Supplemented by reference TRBV5-1 and TRBJ2-7, the full variable domain reads KAGVTQTPRYLIKTRGQQVTLSCSPISGHRSVSWYQQTPGQGLQFLFEYFSETQRNKGNFPGRFSGRQFSNSRSEMNVSTLELGDSALYLCASRAGTATYEQYFGPGTRLTVT.

This chain joins TRBV5-4 and TRBJ1-1, with D perhaps TRBD1 (5 bases). V was shortened by 2 bases and J by 1 base, with 9 bases between the two germline ends. The CDR3 covers 14 residues. Per germline, CDR1 SGHNT and CDR2 YYREEE (reference sequence). The CDR3 reads CASSFSQGNTEAFF. CDR3 nucleotide sequence: TGTGCCAGCAGCTTCAGCCAGGGGAACACTGAAGCTTTCTTT.

V and J are TRBV11-2 and TRBJ2-5; 9 bases match TRBD2. CDR3 length equals 16 residues. Germline CDR1 is SGHAT and CDR2 is FQNNGV. The junction had 12 bases not matched to a gene; V was cut back by 5 bases and J by 5 bases. The CDR3 nucleotides are TGTGCCAGCAGCATAAAGCGGCTAGCGGGAAATGAGACCCAGTACTTC. Its translation is CASSIKRLAGNETQYF.

The chain carries TRBV10-3 and TRBJ1-6; D is possibly TRBD1 (6 bases). The CDR3 has 15 residues. CDR1 and CDR2 from the germline V gene are ENHRY and SYGVKD. V lost 4 bases, J lost 7 bases, and 14 bases lay in between. CDR3: CAISGPQGENSPLHF. CDR3 nucleotides: TGTGCCATCAGTGGCCCACAGGGAGAGAATTCACCCCTCCACTTT.

The chain combines TRBV7-9 with TRBJ1-6, with 8 bases lining up with TRBD1. With 5 bases clipped from V and 7 bases from J, the junction kept 10 bases outside the gene matches. CDR3 length: 16 amino acids. Germline V gives CDR1 SEHNR, CDR2 FQNEAQ (reference sequence). The CDR3: CASSKDRERLNSPLHF. The CDR3 DNA sequence: TGTGCCAGCAGCAAGGACAGGGAACGTCTAAATTCACCCCTCCACTTT.

This chain links TRBV3-1 (or the pseudogene TRBV3-2) with TRBJ2-3; 13 nucleotides align to TRBD2. V shed 5 bases and J 3 bases; nucleotides not matched to a gene: 5. CDR1 and CDR2 from the germline V gene are LGHDT and YNNKEL (reference sequence). The CDR3 loop spans 16 amino acids. The CDR3 DNA follows: TGTGCCAGCAGCTTGGGACTAGCGGGAAGAACAGATACGCAGTATTTT. This encodes CASSLGLAGRTDTQYF.

This chain uses TRBV27 with TRBJ1-2, with 8 bases that match TRBD1. J was trimmed by 4 bases and V by 6 bases; bases with no gene match: 7. Per germline, CDR1 MNHEY and CDR2 SMNVEV (reference sequence). The CDR3 is made up of 14 amino acids. DNA of the CDR3: TGTGCCAGCAGGCCCCAGGGGGCGGGCTATGGCTACACCTTC. Protein product: CASRPQGAGYGYTF.

The chain combines TRBV27 with TRBJ1-2, with a tentative D call TRBD1 (6 bases). Germline values: CDR1 MNHEY, CDR2 SMNVEV (reference sequence). The V end lost 5 bases, the J end lost 5 bases, and 12 bases lay between the germline ends. This CDR3 spans 13 amino acids. CDR3 amino acids: CASSHRAGYGYTF. Written as DNA, the CDR3 is TGTGCCAGCAGTCACAGGGCCGGTTATGGCTACACCTTC.

This chain joins TRBV12-2 and TRBJ1-5; TRBD1, as called in the table, went unchecked against the DNA. TRBV12-2 counts as a pseudogene. CDR3 length equals 19 residues. CDR3 loop: CASRLGGTAPAYSNQPQHF. The CDR3 nucleotides read TGTGCAAGTCGCTTAGGAGGGACAGCACCAGCTTATAGCAATCAGCCCCAGCATTTT.

The table lists this clone with a count of one. This rearrangement joins TRBV10-3 to TRBJ1-2, with 8 positions matching TRBD1. The CDR3 has 14 amino acids. Germline V lookup: CDR1 ENHRY, CDR2 SYGVKD. V was pared by 2 bases and J by 2 bases, with 1 base of the junction left unmatched. CDR3 bases: TGTGCCATCAGTGAGGGACAGGGAAACTATGGCTACACCTTC. Translated, it gives CAISEGQGNYGYTF.